Following are 26 T cell receptor beta chains from one sample sequenced in a study of cytomegalovirus exposure and HLA in healthy donors. The data were produced by immunoSEQ multiplex PCR, yet TCRdb's version contains in-frame clones alone and is incomplete. The profile shows over 70,000 clones, around 95% of them singletons. The sequenced sample was PBMCs. The receptors come from a woman between 18 and 30 years old in good health and CMV-seronegative.

The CDR3 protein is CASSVRGDTQYF. The CDR3 nucleotides read TGTGCCAGTAGTGTCAGGGGAGATACGCAGTATTTT. This chain links TRBV19 with TRBJ2-3; D possibly corresponds to TRBD1 (6 bases). This CDR3 has 12 residues. Per the germline V gene, CDR1 is LNHDA and CDR2 is SQIVND (reference sequence). The germline V and J ends were trimmed by 5 bases and 5 bases, with 8 bases remaining between them.

The genes are TRBV6-1 and TRBJ2-2; TRBD2 might be the D (5 bases). Germline V lookup: CDR1 MNHNS, CDR2 SASEGT. The CDR3 contains 16 residues. The ends were cut back, 2 bases at V and 0 bases at J, with 10 bases in the middle. Written as DNA, the CDR3 is TGTGCCAGCAGTGAACGTCGGGGATCGAACACCGGGGAGCTGTTTTTT. Translation gives CASSERRGSNTGELFF.

The CDR3 DNA reads TGTGCCAGCAGCGTAGATAAGCGGGATGGCTACAATGAGCAGTTCTTC. It translates to CASSVDKRDGYNEQFF. V and J are TRBV9 and TRBJ2-1, with TRBD2 matching 7 bases. The CDR3 consists of 16 residues. Trimming took 0 bases from V and 3 from J; bases not matched to a gene: 6. CDR1 and CDR2 from the germline V gene are SGDLS and YYNGEE.

This chain connects TRBV10-3 to TRBJ1-5; maybe TRBD1 (6 bases). Between the trimmed V and J ends, which lost 4 bases and 4 bases, there was a span of 11 bases. This CDR3 has 14 amino acids. The germline V gene encodes CDR1 ENHRY and CDR2 SYGVKD. CDR3 in DNA: TGTGCCATCAGTGGCCAGGGGAGTAATCAGCCCCAGCATTTT. Its protein is CAISGQGSNQPQHF.

This chain connects TRBV7-2 to TRBJ2-5; no clear D. Germline CDR1 SGHTA, CDR2 FQGNSA. The CDR3 length is 15 residues. V was cut by 0 bases and J by 1 base, with 9 bases left in between. This CDR3 reads CASSLAAVPQETQYF. The CDR3 DNA follows: TGTGCCAGCAGCTTAGCGGCGGTTCCCCAAGAGACCCAGTACTTC.

This rearrangement joins TRBV15 to TRBJ2-5; 7 positions match TRBD1. The CDR3 covers 16 residues. The J segment lost 5 bases and the V segment lost 5 bases, leaving 14 bases of the junction unmatched. Per germline, CDR1 LNHNV and CDR2 YYDKDF (reference sequence). As DNA, the CDR3 is TGTGCCACCAGCCTGAGGCCTACAGGGGACGGGGAGACCCAGTACTTC. It is translated as CATSLRPTGDGETQYF.

The chain has TRBV5-4 and TRBJ1-6; no definite D call. From germline, CDR1 is SGHNT and CDR2 YYREEE (reference sequence). The CDR3 extends over 13 amino acids. The V end lost 4 bases, the J end lost 9 bases, and 11 bases lay between the germline ends. The CDR3 coding sequence is TGTGCCAGCAGCCCCAAAAACTTTTCACCCCTCCACTTT. Translation gives CASSPKNFSPLHF.

The chain carries TRBV27 and TRBJ2-1; D not resolved. V lost 3 bases and J 2 bases, leaving 5 bases between the germline ends. Germline V lookup: CDR1 MNHEY, CDR2 SMNVEV (reference sequence). The CDR3 is 13 amino acids. The CDR3 sequence: CASSFRAYNEQFF. The CDR3 DNA is TGTGCCAGCAGTTTCCGGGCCTACAATGAGCAGTTCTTC.

The chain links TRBV29-1 to TRBJ2-5, with D possibly matching TRBD1 (5 bases). Per the germline V gene, CDR1 is SQVTM and CDR2 is ANQGSEA. The CDR3 covers 13 residues. The ends were cut back, 0 bases at V and 4 bases at J, with 9 bases in the middle. The CDR3 DNA reads as TGCAGCGTTGAAGAGTGGCAGGGAGAGACCCAGTACTTC. Amino acid sequence: CSVEEWQGETQYF.

V is TRBV7-2 and J is TRBJ2-2; D is possibly TRBD1 (7 bases). This CDR3 spans 15 amino acids. Germline lookup yields CDR1 SGHTA and CDR2 FQGNSA. V was clipped by 8 bases and J by 1 base, with 14 bases between them. The CDR3 reads CASGRGQWNTGELFF. DNA of the CDR3: TGTGCCAGCGGGCGGGGACAGTGGAACACCGGGGAGCTGTTTTTT.

This rearrangement joins TRBV9 to TRBJ1-2, with D perhaps TRBD1 (6 bases). CDR1 and CDR2 from the germline V gene are SGDLS and YYNGEE. There are 12 residues in the CDR3. Trimming took off 3 bases at V and 8 bases at J, with 11 bases between the two ends. The CDR3 protein is CASSARTDGYTF. The CDR3 region has the DNA TGTGCCAGCAGCGCCAGGACAGACGGCTACACCTTC. Combining the CDR3 with reference TRBV9 and TRBJ1-2 gives the whole variable domain DSGVTQTPKHLITATGQRVTLRCSPRSGDLSVYWYQQSLDQGLQFLIQYYNGEERAKGNILERFSAQQFPDLHSELNLSSLELGDSALYFCASSARTDGYTFGSGTRLTVV.

The gene calls are TRBV30 and TRBJ2-5, with a tentative D call TRBD2 (6 bases). The V gene lost 4 bases and the J gene lost 4 bases, with 13 bases spanning the gap. Germline V gene sequence: CDR1 GTSNPN, CDR2 SVGIG (reference sequence). This CDR3 has 13 residues. The chain's CDR3 is CAWIGGAGETQYF. The CDR3 coding sequence is TGTGCCTGGATTGGCGGGGCCGGAGAGACCCAGTACTTC. The full variable domain, in which reference TRBV30 and TRBJ2-5 provide the parts outside the CDR3, is SQTIHQWPATLVQPVGSPLSLECTVEGTSNPNLYWYRQAAGRGLQLLFYSVGIGQISSEVPQNLSASRPQDRQFILSSKKLLLSDSGFYLCAWIGGAGETQYFGPGTRLLVL.

This chain connects TRBV13 to TRBJ1-2, with unresolved D. V was clipped by 2 bases and J by 3 bases, with 10 bases between them. The CDR3 loop spans 14 amino acids. Looked up from germline, CDR1 is PRHDT and CDR2 is FYEKMQ (reference sequence). CDR3 in amino acids: CASSLKAGYYGYTF. For the CDR3, the DNA is TGTGCCAGCAGCTTAAAGGCGGGGTACTATGGCTACACCTTC.

The chain uses TRBV5-1 and TRBJ2-2; 9 bases line up with TRBD1. With 5 bases clipped from V and 3 bases from J, the junction kept 5 bases outside the gene matches. This CDR3 comprises 15 residues. The V gene's germline CDR1 is SGHRS and CDR2 YFSETQ. In DNA form, the CDR3 reads TGCGCCAGCAGAGCGGGACAGGGTCACACCGGGGAGCTGTTTTTT. Protein product: CASRAGQGHTGELFF.

The V gene is TRBV10-2, the J gene TRBJ1-6, with D maybe TRBD1 (6 bases). With 2 bases removed from V and 0 bases from J, the gap between germline ends came to 20 bases. The CDR3 length is 20 residues. Germline CDR1 is WSHSY and CDR2 is SAAADI. The CDR3 bases are TGCGCCAGCAGTGAGAGGCAGGGGTTTTACGACAACTCCTATAATTCACCCCTCCACTTT. This encodes CASSERQGFYDNSYNSPLHF.

J is TRBJ2-1 and V is TRBV5-6; 8 bases align to TRBD2. The V gene end was trimmed by 0 bases and the J gene end by 3 bases; junction bases not matched to a gene: 2. The CDR3 is 15 residues long. CDR1 is SGHDT, CDR2 YYEEEE, per germline. CDR3 bases: TGTGCCAGCAGCTTGGACCTAGCGGGCTACAATGAGCAGTTCTTC. Protein: CASSLDLAGYNEQFF.

The V gene is TRBV28, the J gene TRBJ2-5, with D possibly being TRBD1 (6 bases). This CDR3 region has 15 residues. Per the germline V gene, CDR1 is MDHEN and CDR2 is SYDVKM. V lost 6 bases and J lost 4, with 18 bases in between. The CDR3, as DNA: TGTGCCAGCAGAATTCACAGGGTGCGTGGAGAGACCCAGTACTTC. As protein: CASRIHRVRGETQYF. The whole variable domain, remainder taken from reference TRBV28 and TRBJ2-5, is DVKVTQSSRYLVKRTGEKVFLECVQDMDHENMFWYRQDPGLGLRLIYFSYDVKMKEKGDIPEGYSVSREKKERFSLILESASTNQTSMYLCASRIHRVRGETQYFGPGTRLLVL.

The gene calls are TRBV4-1 and TRBJ2-7, with D tentatively TRBD2 (6 bases). The germline V gene has CDR1 MGHRA and CDR2 YSYEKL. Trimming pared 3 bases from V and 6 bases from J, leaving 15 bases between. The CDR3 has 14 residues. DNA of the CDR3: TGCGCCAGCAGCCAGGGCGTCGGGGGAAGCGAGCAGTACTTC. Translating gives CASSQGVGGSEQYF.

The rearrangement uses TRBV27 and TRBJ1-1; tentative D call: TRBD1 (6 bases). The CDR3 totals 18 residues. The V and J ends lost 6 bases and 0 bases respectively, with 23 bases between them. In germline, CDR1 is MNHEY, CDR2 SMNVEV (reference sequence). In nucleotides, the CDR3 is TGTGCCAGCAGCCACCTCCGGGACACGGAATTTATGAACACTGAAGCTTTCTTT. Protein: CASSHLRDTEFMNTEAFF.

The chain couples TRBV5-6 to TRBJ2-7, with D tentatively TRBD1 (6 bases). Trimming pared 4 bases from V and 1 base from J, leaving 12 bases between. Germline-derived CDR1 and CDR2 are SGHDT and YYEEEE. The CDR3 consists of 14 residues. CDR3 DNA: TGTGCCAGCAGCCGGAGGACAGCGTCCTACGAGCAGTACTTC. Encoded protein: CASSRRTASYEQYF. Using reference TRBV5-6 and TRBJ2-7 for the parts outside the CDR3, the full variable domain is DAGVTQSPTHLIKTRGQQVTLRCSPKSGHDTVSWYQQALGQGPQFIFQYYEEEERQRGNFPDRFSGHQFPNYSSELNVNALLLGDSALYLCASSRRTASYEQYFGPGTRLTVT.

The V gene is TRBV28, the J gene TRBJ2-2, with D possibly matching TRBD2 (6 bases). Germline CDR1 and CDR2: MDHEN and SYDVKM. V lost 6 bases and J 4 bases, leaving 12 bases between the germline ends. The CDR3 runs to 14 residues. The CDR3 sequence is CASRAGYLTGELFF. CDR3 nucleotides: TGTGCCAGCAGAGCGGGCTACCTCACCGGGGAGCTGTTTTTT.

This chain joins TRBV5-6 and TRBJ2-3; D unresolved. V was cut by 2 bases and J by 2 bases, with 9 bases left in between. The CDR3 covers 14 residues. The germline gives CDR1 SGHDT, CDR2 YYEEEE. The CDR3 reads CASSFVTDTDTQYF. The CDR3 region has the DNA TGTGCCAGCAGCTTCGTTACAGACACAGATACGCAGTATTTT.

This chain joins TRBV29-1 and TRBJ2-1; 14 positions agree with TRBD2. The trim removed 6 bases at V and 7 bases at J, leaving 14 bases unmatched. The CDR3 is made up of 17 amino acids. CDR1 and CDR2 (germline): SQVTM, ANQGSEA. The CDR3 is CSVQTRLTSGGDNEQFF. The CDR3, as DNA: TGCAGCGTCCAGACCCGATTGACTAGCGGGGGGGATAATGAGCAGTTCTTC.

The chain has TRBV7-2 and TRBJ2-3, with 8 bases fitting TRBD2. Germline values: CDR1 SGHTA, CDR2 FQGNSA. The CDR3 totals 16 residues. J gave up 3 bases and V 8 bases, and 13 bases lay outside the gene matches. DNA for the CDR3: TGTGCCAGCGGAAATATCGCGGGGGGAACTACAGATACGCAGTATTTT. As protein: CASGNIAGGTTDTQYF.

The chain combines TRBV7-9 with TRBJ1-6; D is unclear. The CDR3 is 17 residues long. V was shortened by 7 bases and J by 0 bases, with 16 bases between the two germline ends. The germline V gene has CDR1 SEHNR and CDR2 FQNEAQ (reference sequence). CDR3 DNA sequence: TGTGCCAGCACCCCTTTGGAACAGAGCTCCTATAATTCACCCCTCCACTTT. As protein: CASTPLEQSSYNSPLHF.

The CDR3 spells CASSLGTGNYGYTF. In nucleotides, the CDR3 is TGTGCCAGCAGCTTAGGGACAGGGAACTATGGCTACACCTTC. V gene TRBV9 combines with J gene TRBJ1-2, with TRBD1 identical over 9 bases. This CDR3 comprises 14 residues. Trimming took 4 bases from V and 2 from J; bases not matched to a gene: 3. Germline V CDR1 and CDR2: SGDLS, YYNGEE.